One sample yielded the 27 T cell receptor beta chains listed below, sequenced in a study of blood T cell repertoires in COVID-19. TCRdb's table, derived via immunoSEQ multiplex PCR, lists solely in-frame clones and lacks some. The sample records about 340,000 clones, over 70% being singletons. Sequencing was performed on peripheral blood. The receptors were sampled from a man aged 25 to 45 with active or convalescent COVID-19.

The chain employs TRBV9 and TRBJ1-2; D unclear. Germline CDR1 reads SGDLS; CDR2 reads YYNGEE. The CDR3 spans 15 residues. Deletions cut 0 bases from V and 3 bases from J, with 12 bases between. CDR3 loop: CASSVGVSSDYGYTF. The DNA of the CDR3 is TGTGCCAGCAGCGTAGGTGTCTCGTCCGACTATGGCTACACCTTC.

V and J are TRBV7-8 and TRBJ1-5; the D is unclear. V dropped 3 bases and J dropped 1 base, with 13 bases sitting between them. In germline, CDR1 is SGHVS, CDR2 FQNEAQ. The CDR3 totals 16 residues. CDR3 protein: CASSFLAGSSNQPQHF. CDR3 coding DNA: TGTGCCAGCAGCTTTTTGGCAGGATCCAGCAATCAGCCCCAGCATTTT.

Of note for this clone: Mismatch with germline at one junction end may stem from a read error. The chain is built from TRBV2 and TRBJ1-2; D is unclear. The CDR3 totals 14 residues. Germline-derived CDR1 and CDR2 are SNHLY and FYNNEI. DNA of the CDR3: TGTGCCAGCAGTGAAGGGGAGGCACATCTTACTATGTACTTC. Translating it yields CASSEGEAHLTMYF.

The count of this clone is one. With a much larger clone just one base away, this may be a read error. Within the sample, other DNA sequences also encode this same CDR3. The gene calls are TRBV12-3 or TRBV12-4 and TRBJ2-7, with unresolved D. V was clipped by 4 bases and J by 0 bases, with 4 bases between them. The CDR3 has 12 amino acids. The CDR3 spells CASSSSSYEQYF. As DNA, the CDR3 is TGTGCCAGCAGTTCCTCCTCCTACGAGCAGTACTTC.

CDR3 residues: CASSQEAAEVLYNEQFF. CDR3 DNA: TGCGCCAGCAGCCAAGAGGCGGCGGAGGTGCTCTACAATGAGCAGTTCTTC. The chain links TRBV4-1 to TRBJ2-1; D may be TRBD2 (5 bases). The germline CDR1 and CDR2 sequences are MGHRA and YSYEKL. The CDR3 covers 17 residues. The V and J ends lost 0 bases and 3 bases respectively, with 15 bases between them.

V usage is TRBV7-9 and J usage is TRBJ2-3; unclear D gene. V was cut by 5 bases and J by 2 bases, with 5 bases left in between. This CDR3 is built from 12 residues. The germline CDR1 and CDR2 sequences are SEHNR and FQNEAQ (reference sequence). CDR3 sequence (DNA): TGTGCCAGCAGCGCGGTCACAGATACGCAGTATTTT. Protein product: CASSAVTDTQYF.

The V call is TRBV11-2, the J call TRBJ2-2; D may be TRBD1 (7 bases). Per germline, CDR1 SGHAT and CDR2 FQNNGV. There are 16 residues in the CDR3. The V and J ends lost 1 base and 6 bases respectively, with 15 bases between them. CDR3 residues: CASSLGPGGRAGELFF. The CDR3 region has the DNA TGTGCCAGCAGCTTAGGTCCAGGGGGGAGAGCCGGGGAGCTGTTTTTT.

The chain employs TRBV4-1 and TRBJ2-3, with a tentative D call TRBD1 (6 bases). This CDR3 has 14 residues. Germline V gene data show CDR1 as MGHRA and CDR2 as YSYEKL. The V gene lost 5 bases and the J gene lost 6 bases, with 15 bases spanning the gap. CDR3: CASSSGHGRDTQYF. The CDR3 region has the DNA TGCGCCAGCAGCTCGGGACACGGCCGGGATACGCAGTATTTT.

V is TRBV13 and J is TRBJ2-1, with D unresolved. CDR1 is PRHDT and CDR2 is FYEKMQ in the germline V gene (reference sequence). The V end lost 1 base, the J end lost 6 bases, and 10 bases lay between the germline ends. The CDR3 is made up of 14 amino acids. The CDR3 reads CASSLVSPSNEQFF. In DNA, the CDR3 is TGTGCCAGCAGCTTAGTGTCCCCGTCCAATGAGCAGTTCTTC.

The rearrangement joins TRBV10-3 to TRBJ1-6; D remains ambiguous. Germline values: CDR1 ENHRY, CDR2 SYGVKD. The CDR3 runs to 14 residues. Trimming took off 9 bases at V and 7 bases at J, with 16 bases between the two ends. CDR3 in amino acids: CAISQRIANSPLHF. Written as DNA, the CDR3 is TGTGCCATATCACAAAGAATAGCAAATTCACCCCTCCACTTT.

This clone was counted only a few times. The rearrangement joins TRBV6-5 to TRBJ2-1, with D perhaps TRBD2 (6 bases). V lost 6 bases and J 3 bases, leaving 9 bases between the germline ends. This CDR3 is built from 13 residues. Germline CDR1 reads MNHEY; CDR2 reads SVGAGI. The CDR3 loop is CASREGDYNEQFF. In nucleotides, the CDR3 is TGTGCCAGCAGGGAGGGAGACTACAATGAGCAGTTCTTC.

V is TRBV19 and J is TRBJ1-4; possibly TRBD1 for D (5 bases). This CDR3 contains 14 residues. Germline CDR1 LNHDA, CDR2 SQIVND (reference sequence). V lost 6 bases to trimming and J lost 4 bases, with 12 bases between them. The CDR3 loop reads CASSRAGGNEKLFF. In nucleotides, the CDR3 is TGTGCCAGTAGCCGCGCCGGGGGTAATGAAAAACTGTTTTTT.

The sample holds a few counts of this clone. V is TRBV7-2 and J is TRBJ2-7; 11 nucleotides agree with TRBD2. Germline V lookup: CDR1 SGHTA, CDR2 FQGNSA. Trimming at V came to 6 bases and at J to 4 bases, leaving 5 bases not matched to a gene. The CDR3 has 14 residues. The CDR3 loop is CASRDLAGGYEQYF. CDR3 sequence (DNA): TGTGCCAGCAGGGACCTAGCGGGGGGTTACGAGCAGTACTTC.

V usage is TRBV3-1 (or the pseudogene TRBV3-2) and J usage is TRBJ1-4; 8 bases are a match to TRBD1. From germline, CDR1 is LGHDT and CDR2 YNNKEL (reference sequence). The CDR3 totals 16 residues. Trimming removed 4 bases from V and 7 bases from J; junction bases left unmatched: 11. CDR3 sequence: CASSLGRRTGPEKLFF. CDR3 in DNA: TGTGCCAGCAGCCTCGGTAGGAGGACAGGGCCTGAAAAACTGTTTTTT.

V is TRBV7-9 and J is TRBJ1-1; D is possibly TRBD1 (6 bases). V shed 5 bases and J shed 2 bases, with 15 bases lying between them. CDR3 length equals 15 residues. Germline CDR1 reads SEHNR; CDR2 reads FQNEAQ (reference sequence). CDR3 bases: TGTGCCAGCAGCCTCCACGGGGGGCGCAACACTGAAGCTTTCTTT. This sequence encodes CASSLHGGRNTEAFF.

The rearrangement uses TRBV19 and TRBJ2-3; weak D call: TRBD1 (6 bases). V lost 7 bases and J lost 0, with 14 bases in between. This CDR3 comprises 15 residues. Germline V gives CDR1 LNHDA, CDR2 SQIVND (reference sequence). The CDR3: CASTPGTPSTDTQYF. The CDR3 DNA reads as TGTGCCAGTACCCCCGGGACACCCAGCACAGATACGCAGTATTTT.

The chain employs TRBV5-5 and TRBJ2-7, with D perhaps TRBD1 (6 bases). Looked up from germline, CDR1 is SGHKS and CDR2 is YYEKEE (reference sequence). V was trimmed by 3 bases and J by 4 bases, leaving 8 bases between them. CDR3 length: 12 amino acids. This CDR3 is CASSSQGYEQYF. CDR3 sequence (DNA): TGTGCCAGCAGCTCACAGGGTTACGAGCAGTACTTC.

The J gene is TRBJ2-7, the V gene TRBV4-1; no firm D call. This CDR3 has 14 amino acids. V lost 0 bases and J lost 3, with 9 bases in between. Germline lookup yields CDR1 MGHRA and CDR2 YSYEKL. The CDR3 is CASSQDPQIYEQYF. The DNA of the CDR3 is TGCGCCAGCAGCCAAGATCCACAGATCTACGAGCAGTACTTC.

V and J are TRBV5-1 and TRBJ1-6; TRBD1 matches 7 bases. This CDR3 region has 16 residues. The J segment lost 7 bases and the V segment lost 0 bases, leaving 7 bases of the junction unmatched. The germline CDR1 and CDR2 sequences are SGHRS and YFSETQ. The CDR3 protein is CASSLGQGDQNSPLHF. The CDR3 coding sequence is TGCGCCAGCAGCTTGGGGCAGGGGGACCAGAATTCACCCCTCCACTTT.

V usage is TRBV29-1 and J usage is TRBJ1-4; D gene unclear. Germline CDR1 SQVTM, CDR2 ANQGSEA. CDR3 length: 9 amino acids. CDR3 protein: CIPDEKLFF. The DNA for the CDR3 is TGCATCCCGGATGAAAAACTGTTTTTT.

J is TRBJ2-4 and V is TRBV5-1; 7 bases fit TRBD1. V dropped 1 base and J dropped 8; count of bases not matched to a gene: 3. From germline, CDR1 is SGHRS and CDR2 YFSETQ. The CDR3 spans 13 residues. CDR3 loop: CASSLSGGDIQYF. In nucleotides, the CDR3 is TGCGCCAGCAGCTTGTCAGGGGGAGACATTCAGTACTTC.

The rearrangement uses TRBV21-1 and TRBJ1-5; the table's D call, TRBD1, was not checked against the DNA. TRBV21-1 is noted as a pseudogene. This CDR3 spans 12 amino acids. This CDR3 reads CASPRSNQPQHF. CDR3 bases: TGTGCCAGCCCCAGGAGCAATCAGCCCCAGCATTTT.

This chain connects TRBV30 to TRBJ2-7; D gene uncertain. This CDR3 has 14 amino acids. The germline gives CDR1 GTSNPN, CDR2 SVGIG (reference sequence). V gave up 4 bases and J gave up 3 bases, with 16 bases separating them. The CDR3 protein is CAWTETATSYEQYF. CDR3 in DNA: TGTGCCTGGACCGAAACCGCGACAAGCTACGAGCAGTACTTC. Looking up the rest from reference TRBV30 and TRBJ2-7 gives the full variable domain: SQTIHQWPATLVQPVGSPLSLECTVEGTSNPNLYWYRQAAGRGLQLLFYSVGIGQISSEVPQNLSASRPQDRQFILSSKKLLLSDSGFYLCAWTETATSYEQYFGPGTRLTVT.

The chain couples TRBV4-2 to TRBJ2-1, with TRBD2 as a possible D gene (5 bases). Germline loops: CDR1 LGHNA, CDR2 YNFKEQ. The CDR3 sequence is 14 residues long. V was pared by 0 bases and J by 6 bases, with 9 bases between. CDR3 sequence: CASSQERTSNEQFF. In DNA form, the CDR3 reads TGTGCCAGCAGCCAAGAGAGGACTTCCAATGAGCAGTTCTTC.

The chain employs TRBV28 and TRBJ2-5, with D tentatively TRBD2 (6 bases). Trimming cost V 4 bases and J 7 bases, with 19 bases left between them. The CDR3 totals 15 residues. CDR1 is MDHEN, CDR2 SYDVKM, per germline. This CDR3 is CASSSPLGGRRTQYF. The CDR3 nucleotides are TGTGCCAGCAGTTCACCCCTGGGAGGACGGCGGACCCAGTACTTC.

This chain joins TRBV9 and TRBJ2-6; possibly TRBD2 for D (6 bases). V was trimmed by 2 bases and J by 9 bases, leaving 9 bases between them. The CDR3 is 13 residues long. The V gene's germline CDR1 is SGDLS and CDR2 YYNGEE. The CDR3 nucleotides read TGTGCCAGCAGCGTTGGGGGAGGCAACGTCCTGACTTTC. Translation gives CASSVGGGNVLTF.

The rearrangement links TRBV30 to TRBJ2-1, with D maybe TRBD2 (5 bases). From germline, CDR1 is GTSNPN and CDR2 SVGIG (reference sequence). Trimming took off 2 bases at V and 8 bases at J, with 13 bases between the two ends. CDR3 size: 13 residues. The CDR3 coding sequence is TGTGCCTGGAGTAAACTAGTTGGGCATGAGCAGTTCTTC. It is translated as CAWSKLVGHEQFF.